This T cell receptor beta chain was identified in a study of blood T cell repertoires in COVID-19 (dated by TCRdb to 2018 to 2021). The study in broad terms: The collaborator samples originated in the United States, Italy and Spain and spanned the acute and convalescent phases of COVID-19. The prospective study material was composed of cDNA or gDNA derived from T cells, B-cell-depleted T cells, or PBMCs. Subjects who had been exposed to COVID-19, were actively infected with it, or had recovered from it provided the deeply sampled blood TCRbeta repertoires that made up the dataset. A freely available public database, intended as a resource for researchers studying the immune response to SARS-CoV-2, is where the repertoires were released. The samples were drawn from the first 160 participants of the ongoing ImmuneRACE study and from roughly 1,300 subjects provided by 6 global collaborators. The sample metadata nearly always contained a de-identified subject ID, COVID-19 status, age in years and sex. HLA class I and class II types, where available, came from metadata supplied by the sample provider rather than from assay-based typing.

One collaborating source in Seattle enrolled patients during active infection and followed them longitudinally through the course of disease. The collaborating institutions used their own protocols to collect whole blood in K2EDTA tubes. For TCRbeta analysis, collaborators shipped samples in one of three forms: frozen whole blood, isolated PBMCs, or DNA extracted from either of those sample types. TCRbeta CDR3 regions were amplified from genomic DNA by means of the immunoSEQ Assay, a bias-controlled multiplex PCR. The paper's data handling went like this. Nucleated cell counts per sample were estimated from amplification of reference gene primers within the assay. To quantify the absolute abundance of each unique TCRbeta CDR3 rearrangement, sequence reads were collapsed and filtered. For each sample, productive Simpson clonality was calculated as the square root of Simpson's diversity index over productive rearrangements. TCRdb took this table from immuneACCESS and kept in-frame rearrangements with V and J called. Such tables lack part of the clones; where checked against another copy, unresolved V genes explain under half of the gap, and the rest is unexplained. V, J and clone size reflect that table, while D and trimming were determined from the DNA. Counted in this sample were 200,000 to 300,000 clones; around nine tenths of them appeared once. Together, the top ten hold roughly 0.8% of the sample.

The junction shows trimming of 4 bases on V and 5 bases on J, and the gene matches do not reach 2 bases of it. CDR1 and CDR2 (LGHDT, YNNKEL) derive from the germline V gene (reference sequence). CDR3 length: 14 amino acids, cysteine to phenylalanine. CDR3 DNA only is kept here, 42 bases in frame from base 1. With regard to this clone: Its recognized antigen is unknown. No much larger clone is present one base from it, and per-base qualities are unavailable.

What the research found in general, with its limitations: How much clinical and demographic metadata was included differed by source and by participant, and the metadata was provided uncurated.

The TCR was taken from a man between 25 and 39 years old with COVID-19, enrolled during active disease. The source material was peripheral blood. The chain employs TRBV3-1 (or the pseudogene TRBV3-2) and TRBJ1-6; a stretch of 7 junction bases matches TRBD1. For the CDR3, the sequence is CASSPDRDNSPLHF. The sequenced DNA is TGTGCCAGCAGCCCTGACAGGGATAATTCACCCCTCCACTTT.